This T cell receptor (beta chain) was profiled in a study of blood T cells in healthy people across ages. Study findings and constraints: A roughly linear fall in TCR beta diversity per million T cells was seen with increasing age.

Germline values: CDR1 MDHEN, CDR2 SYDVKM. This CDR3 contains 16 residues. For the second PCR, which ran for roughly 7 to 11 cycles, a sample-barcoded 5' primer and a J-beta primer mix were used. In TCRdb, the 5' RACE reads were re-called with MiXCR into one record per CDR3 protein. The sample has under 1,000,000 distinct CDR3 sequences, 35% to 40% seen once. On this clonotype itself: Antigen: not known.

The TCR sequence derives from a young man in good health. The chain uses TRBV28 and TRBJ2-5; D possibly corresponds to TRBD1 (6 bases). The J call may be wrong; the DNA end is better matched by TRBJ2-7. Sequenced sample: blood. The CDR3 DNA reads TGTGCCAGCAGTTCTGCCCCCCCGGGACAAGGATACGAGCAGTACTTC. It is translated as CASSSAPPGQGYEQYF.